What follows is one TCR beta chain and its context. Sequenced by immunoSEQ multiplex PCR; TCRdb stores in-frame clones only, minus some. The data show about 180,000 clones, around 90% seen once. This record comes from a study of control samples from healthy donors and cancer patients. CDR3 length: 13 amino acids. Germline V gene sequence: CDR1 SGHTA, CDR2 FQGNSA. With 8 bases clipped from V and 6 bases from J, the junction kept 6 bases outside the gene matches. The V and J genes are TRBV7-2 and TRBJ2-1; 8 bases fit TRBD2. Sequencing was done on a sample of blood. This sequence was found in a woman between 45 and 60 years old in good health. CDR3 sequence (DNA): TGTGCCAGCGTAAAGCGGGGGTTCAATGAGCAGTTCTTC. Residues: CASVKRGFNEQFF.